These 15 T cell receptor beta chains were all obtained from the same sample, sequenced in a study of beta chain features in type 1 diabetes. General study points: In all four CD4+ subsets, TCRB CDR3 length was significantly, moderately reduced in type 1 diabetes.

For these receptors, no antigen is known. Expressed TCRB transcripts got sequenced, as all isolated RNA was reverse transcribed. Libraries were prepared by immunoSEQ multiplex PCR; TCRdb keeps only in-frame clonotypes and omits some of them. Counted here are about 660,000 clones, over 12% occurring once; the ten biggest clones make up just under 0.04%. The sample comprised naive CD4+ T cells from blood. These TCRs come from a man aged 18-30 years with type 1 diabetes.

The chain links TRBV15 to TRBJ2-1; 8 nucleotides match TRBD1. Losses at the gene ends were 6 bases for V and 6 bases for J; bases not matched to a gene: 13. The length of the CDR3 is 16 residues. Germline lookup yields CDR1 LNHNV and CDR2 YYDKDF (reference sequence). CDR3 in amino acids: CATRDPRLGQGNEQFF. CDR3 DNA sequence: TGTGCCACCAGGGACCCTAGATTAGGACAGGGCAATGAGCAGTTCTTC.

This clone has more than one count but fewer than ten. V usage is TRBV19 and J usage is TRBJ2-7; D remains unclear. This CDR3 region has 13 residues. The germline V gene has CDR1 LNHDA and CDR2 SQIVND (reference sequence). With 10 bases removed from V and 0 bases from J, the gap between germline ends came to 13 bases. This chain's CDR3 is CATTPDASYEQYF. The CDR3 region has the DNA TGTGCCACTACTCCCGACGCCTCCTACGAGCAGTACTTC. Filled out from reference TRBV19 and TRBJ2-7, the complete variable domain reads DGGITQSPKYLFRKEGQNVTLSCEQNLNHDAMYWYRQDPGQGLRLIYYSQIVNDFQKGDIAEGYSVSREKKESFPLTVTSAQKNPTAFYLCATTPDASYEQYFGPGTRLTVT.

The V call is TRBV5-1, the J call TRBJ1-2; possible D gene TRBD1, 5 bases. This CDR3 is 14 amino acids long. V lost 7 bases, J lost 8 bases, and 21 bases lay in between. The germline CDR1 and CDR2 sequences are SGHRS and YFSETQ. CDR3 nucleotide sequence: TGCGCCAGCGGCGCCTCACACAGGTCTGACGGCTACACCTTC. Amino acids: CASGASHRSDGYTF.

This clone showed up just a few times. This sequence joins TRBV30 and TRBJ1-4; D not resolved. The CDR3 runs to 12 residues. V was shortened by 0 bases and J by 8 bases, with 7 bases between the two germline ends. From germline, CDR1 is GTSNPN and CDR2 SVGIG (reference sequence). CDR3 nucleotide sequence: TGTGCCTGGAGTGTAAACCAAGAAAAACTGTTTTTT. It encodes CAWSVNQEKLFF.

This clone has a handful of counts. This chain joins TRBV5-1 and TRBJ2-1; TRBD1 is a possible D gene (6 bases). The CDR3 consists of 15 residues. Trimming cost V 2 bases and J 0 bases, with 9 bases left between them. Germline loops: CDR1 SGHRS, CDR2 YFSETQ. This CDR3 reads CASSFGTNSYNEQFF. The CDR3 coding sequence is TGCGCCAGCAGCTTCGGGACAAACTCCTACAATGAGCAGTTCTTC.

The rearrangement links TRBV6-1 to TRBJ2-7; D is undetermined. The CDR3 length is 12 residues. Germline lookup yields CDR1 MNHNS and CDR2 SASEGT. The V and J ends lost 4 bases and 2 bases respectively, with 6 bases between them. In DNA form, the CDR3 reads TGTGCCAGCAGTGGGCCACCCTACGAGCAGTACTTC. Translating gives CASSGPPYEQYF.

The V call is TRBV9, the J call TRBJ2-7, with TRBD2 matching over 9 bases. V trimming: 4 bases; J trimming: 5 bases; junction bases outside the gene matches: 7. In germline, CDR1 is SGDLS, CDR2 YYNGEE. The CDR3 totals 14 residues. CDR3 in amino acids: CASSSGLARDEQYF. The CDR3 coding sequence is TGTGCCAGCAGCTCAGGACTAGCGAGGGACGAGCAGTACTTC.

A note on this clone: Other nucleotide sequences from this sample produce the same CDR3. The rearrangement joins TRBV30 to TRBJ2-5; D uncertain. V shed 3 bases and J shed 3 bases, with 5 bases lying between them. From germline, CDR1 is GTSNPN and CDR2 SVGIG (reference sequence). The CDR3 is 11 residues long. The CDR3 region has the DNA TGTGCCTGGAGCGGCGAAGAGACCCAGTACTTC. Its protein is CAWSGEETQYF.

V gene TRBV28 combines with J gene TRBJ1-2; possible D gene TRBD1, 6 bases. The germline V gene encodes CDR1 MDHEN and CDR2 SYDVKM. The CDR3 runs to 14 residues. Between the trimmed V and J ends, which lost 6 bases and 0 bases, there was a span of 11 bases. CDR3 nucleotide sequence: TGTGCCAGCAGAGGGGGGGGCCCTAACTATGGCTACACCTTC. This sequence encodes CASRGGGPNYGYTF.

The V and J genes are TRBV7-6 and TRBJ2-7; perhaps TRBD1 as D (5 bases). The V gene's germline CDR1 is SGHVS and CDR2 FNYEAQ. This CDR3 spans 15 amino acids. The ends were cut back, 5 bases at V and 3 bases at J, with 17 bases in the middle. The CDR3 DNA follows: TGTGCCAGCAGCCCCCATGACAAGGGGCGCTACGAGCAGTACTTC. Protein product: CASSPHDKGRYEQYF.

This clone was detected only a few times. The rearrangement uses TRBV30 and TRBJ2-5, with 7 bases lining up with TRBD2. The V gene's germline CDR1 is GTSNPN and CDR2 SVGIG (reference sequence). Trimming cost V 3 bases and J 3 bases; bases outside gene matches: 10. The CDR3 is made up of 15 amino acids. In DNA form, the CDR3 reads TGTGCCTGGAGCCCTGGGCTAGCGGCAAAAGAGACCCAGTACTTC. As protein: CAWSPGLAAKETQYF.

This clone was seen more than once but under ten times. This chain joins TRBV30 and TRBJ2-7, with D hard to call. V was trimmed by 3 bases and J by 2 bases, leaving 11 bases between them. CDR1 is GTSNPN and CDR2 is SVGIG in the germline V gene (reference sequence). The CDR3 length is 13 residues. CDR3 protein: CAWSKQPPYEQYF. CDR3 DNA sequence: TGTGCCTGGAGCAAGCAGCCTCCCTACGAGCAGTACTTC.

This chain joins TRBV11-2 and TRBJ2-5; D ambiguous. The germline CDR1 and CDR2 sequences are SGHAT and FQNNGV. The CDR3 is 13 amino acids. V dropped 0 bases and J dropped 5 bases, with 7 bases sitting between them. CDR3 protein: CASSLEGWETQYF. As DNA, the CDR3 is TGTGCCAGCAGCTTAGAAGGTTGGGAGACCCAGTACTTC. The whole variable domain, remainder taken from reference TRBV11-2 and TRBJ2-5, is EAGVAQSPRYKIIEKRQSVAFWCNPISGHATLYWYQQILGQGPKLLIQFQNNGVVDDSQLPKDRFSAERLKGVDSTLKIQPAKLEDSAVYLCASSLEGWETQYFGPGTRLLVL.

CDR3 in DNA: TGTGCCAGCAGTCGGTGGGGATCAGGTCAAGAGACCCAGTACTTC. Protein sequence: CASSRWGSGQETQYF. The chain carries TRBV27 and TRBJ2-5; D gene ambiguous. Germline V gene sequence: CDR1 MNHEY, CDR2 SMNVEV (reference sequence). V was pared by 5 bases and J by 2 bases, with 15 bases between. The CDR3 runs 15 residues.

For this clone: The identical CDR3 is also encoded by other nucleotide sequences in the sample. The CDR3 DNA sequence: TGTGCCAGCAGTTACTCGGGCGGCTCTTCCTACGAGCAGTACTTC. It translates to CASSYSGGSSYEQYF. The chain links TRBV6-5 to TRBJ2-7; D is ambiguous. The CDR3 has 15 residues. With 0 bases removed from V and 1 base from J, the gap between germline ends came to 10 bases. Germline V CDR1 and CDR2: MNHEY, SVGAGI.